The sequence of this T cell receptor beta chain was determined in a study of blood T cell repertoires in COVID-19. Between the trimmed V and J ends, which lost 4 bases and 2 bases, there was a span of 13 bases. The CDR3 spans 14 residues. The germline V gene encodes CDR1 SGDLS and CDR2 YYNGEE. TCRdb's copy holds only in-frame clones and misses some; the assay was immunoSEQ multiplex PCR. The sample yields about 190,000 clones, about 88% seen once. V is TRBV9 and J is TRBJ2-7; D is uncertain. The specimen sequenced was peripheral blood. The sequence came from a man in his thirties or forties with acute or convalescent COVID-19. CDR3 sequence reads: CASSPRTAAYEQYF. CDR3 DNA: TGTGCCAGCAGCCCTCGAACAGCCGCCTACGAGCAGTACTTC.